Shown below are 17 T cell receptor beta chains from a single sample sequenced in a study of blood T cell repertoires in COVID-19. TCRdb keeps only in-frame clones here, not all; method: immunoSEQ multiplex PCR. The repertoire includes 200,000 to 250,000 clones, about nine tenths of them detected once, and around 6.9% sits in the top ten. Material for sequencing was peripheral blood. These receptors came from a man in his sixties who had recovered from COVID-19.

The rearrangement links TRBV3-1 (or the pseudogene TRBV3-2) to TRBJ1-2, with TRBD1 matching over 10 bases. The germline V gene encodes CDR1 LGHDT and CDR2 YNNKEL (reference sequence). The CDR3 covers 15 residues. The V segment lost 3 bases and the J segment 7 bases; nucleotides outside the gene matches: 8. CDR3 residues: CASSQGGQGGPGYTF. The CDR3 coding sequence is TGTGCCAGCAGCCAGGGTGGACAGGGGGGGCCTGGCTACACCTTC.

V is TRBV19 and J is TRBJ1-5; TRBD1 is a possible D gene (6 bases). Germline V gene lookup returns CDR1 LNHDA and CDR2 SQIVND (reference sequence). With 4 bases removed from V and 3 bases from J, the gap between germline ends came to 10 bases. This CDR3 contains 14 residues. CDR3: CASSTDRFNQPQHF. CDR3 sequence (DNA): TGTGCCAGTAGTACTGACAGGTTCAATCAGCCCCAGCATTTT.

V usage is TRBV11-3 and J usage is TRBJ2-5; the match to TRBD2 covers 8 bases. The CDR3 is 14 residues long. The V gene end was trimmed by 4 bases and the J gene end by 3 bases; junction bases not matched to a gene: 4. Germline V gene sequence: CDR1 SGHNT, CDR2 YENEEA. The CDR3 DNA follows: TGTGCCAGCAGCTCCACTAGCGGAAAAGAGACCCAGTACTTC. Protein: CASSSTSGKETQYF.

J is TRBJ1-1 and V is TRBV11-1; 10 bases align to TRBD1. Trimming took 6 bases from V and 4 from J; bases not matched to a gene: 5. The germline CDR1 and CDR2 sequences are SGHAT and FQDESV (reference sequence). The CDR3 loop spans 14 amino acids. The CDR3 DNA follows: TGTGCCAGCAGTTTGGACAGGGGGGCCACTGAAGCTTTCTTT. Translation: CASSLDRGATEAFF.

This chain uses TRBV9 with TRBJ1-6; the match to TRBD1 covers 10 bases. The CDR3 length is 18 residues. V was clipped by 3 bases and J by 1 base; unmatched bases: 7. Germline CDR1 SGDLS, CDR2 YYNGEE. The CDR3 DNA is TGTGCCAGCAGCGCGCCCCGGGACAGGGGTTCCTATAATTCACCCCTCCACTTT. Translation: CASSAPRDRGSYNSPLHF. The variable domain in full, with the rest retrieved from reference TRBV9 and TRBJ1-6, is DSGVTQTPKHLITATGQRVTLRCSPRSGDLSVYWYQQSLDQGLQFLIQYYNGEERAKGNILERFSAQQFPDLHSELNLSSLELGDSALYFCASSAPRDRGSYNSPLHFGNGTRLTVT.

This chain links TRBV14 with TRBJ2-1; 7 bases agree with TRBD2. Trimming took 1 base from V and 4 from J; bases not matched to a gene: 7. This CDR3 contains 16 residues. Per the germline V gene, CDR1 is SGHDN and CDR2 is FVKESK. The CDR3 DNA follows: TGTGCCAGCAGCCAAGTGGGCCGGGGGGATTACAATGAGCAGTTCTTC. It yields the protein CASSQVGRGDYNEQFF.

The chain has TRBV5-1 and TRBJ2-7; weak D call: TRBD1 (6 bases). CDR3 size: 13 residues. Germline CDR1 and CDR2: SGHRS and YFSETQ. V shed 4 bases and J shed 5 bases, with 13 bases lying between them. This CDR3 is CASSTGMQDEQYF. The CDR3 DNA reads as TGCGCCAGCAGCACAGGGATGCAGGACGAGCAGTACTTC.

The chain recombines TRBV27 with TRBJ2-5; TRBD2 is a possible D gene (7 bases). The CDR3 spans 16 residues. Trimming stripped 4 bases from V and 4 bases from J, with 19 bases between. Per the germline V gene, CDR1 is MNHEY and CDR2 is SMNVEV (reference sequence). In DNA form, the CDR3 reads TGTGCCAGCAGTTCCCTAGGACAGTGGGAGGGAGAGACCCAGTACTTC. Protein sequence: CASSSLGQWEGETQYF.

In the case of this clone: Other DNA variants within this sample encode the same CDR3. This chain connects TRBV4-2 to TRBJ2-5, with 11 bases that match TRBD2. The V and J ends lost 1 base and 1 base, in that order; junction bases with no gene match: 2. The CDR3 runs to 16 residues. The germline gives CDR1 LGHNA, CDR2 YNFKEQ. The CDR3 bases are TGTGCCAGCAGCCAAGGGCTAGCGGGGGGCCAAGAGACCCAGTACTTC. Protein: CASSQGLAGGQETQYF.

A remark on this clone: One junction end does not reproduce the germline sequence, and a read error may be involved. V and J are TRBV7-7 and TRBJ2-1; D is perhaps TRBD2 (5 bases). The CDR3 extends over 13 amino acids. CDR1 and CDR2 (germline): SSHAT, FNYEAQ (reference sequence). The CDR3 coding sequence is TGTGCTAGCAGCATAACTAGATACAATGAGCAGTTCTTC. Translated, it gives CASSITRYNEQFF.

The V gene is TRBV9, the J gene TRBJ2-1, with 7 bases fitting TRBD2. This CDR3 is 16 amino acids long. Germline V gives CDR1 SGDLS, CDR2 YYNGEE. J gave up 4 bases and V 3 bases, and 10 bases lay outside the gene matches. CDR3 sequence reads: CASSEGMGGSYNEQFF. CDR3 in DNA: TGTGCCAGCAGCGAGGGGATGGGCGGGAGTTACAATGAGCAGTTCTTC.

This clone was observed once. The rearrangement links TRBV2 to TRBJ2-3; a possible D gene is TRBD1 (5 bases). The V and J ends lost 7 bases and 2 bases respectively, with 13 bases between them. This CDR3 has 14 amino acids. The germline gives CDR1 SNHLY, CDR2 FYNNEI. The CDR3 sequence is CASKEDTNTDTQYF. The CDR3, as DNA: TGTGCCAGCAAAGAGGACACTAACACAGATACGCAGTATTTT. The full variable domain, in which reference TRBV2 and TRBJ2-3 provide the parts outside the CDR3, is EPEVTQTPSHQVTQMGQEVILRCVPISNHLYFYWYRQILGQKVEFLVSFYNNEISEKSEIFDDQFSVERPDGSNFTLKIRSTKLEDSAMYFCASKEDTNTDTQYFGPGTRLTVL.

This rearrangement joins TRBV5-1 to TRBJ2-3, with D perhaps TRBD2 (5 bases). Germline assignment: CDR1 SGHRS and CDR2 YFSETQ. The CDR3 runs to 15 residues. V was trimmed by 0 bases and J by 3 bases, leaving 11 bases between them. The CDR3 loop reads CASSLVFEGTDTQYF. CDR3 sequence (DNA): TGCGCCAGCAGCTTGGTGTTCGAGGGAACAGATACGCAGTATTTT. Based on the CDR3 plus reference TRBV5-1 and TRBJ2-3, the full variable domain is KAGVTQTPRYLIKTRGQQVTLSCSPISGHRSVSWYQQTPGQGLQFLFEYFSETQRNKGNFPGRFSGRQFSNSRSEMNVSTLELGDSALYLCASSLVFEGTDTQYFGPGTRLTVL.

V gene TRBV19 combines with J gene TRBJ1-5; D is undetermined. The V gene lost 3 bases and the J gene lost 4 bases, with 13 bases spanning the gap. Germline V gives CDR1 LNHDA, CDR2 SQIVND (reference sequence). The CDR3 spans 15 residues. CDR3 bases: TGTGCCAGTAGTATCTCGACGAGAGCGAATCAGCCCCAGCATTTT. Protein: CASSISTRANQPQHF.

J is TRBJ1-5 and V is TRBV28, with 9 bases identical to TRBD1. The CDR3 consists of 12 residues. With V trimmed by 6 bases and J by 15 bases, 9 bases remained unmatched. Germline values: CDR1 MDHEN, CDR2 SYDVKM. The CDR3 nucleotides read TGTGCCAGCAGATTGACAGGGGGTTGGTGGCATTTT. Translated: CASRLTGGWWHF. The entire variable domain, with the rest obtained from reference TRBV28 and TRBJ1-5, is as follows: DVKVTQSSRYLVKRTGEKVFLECVQDMDHENMFWYRQDPGLGLRLIYFSYDVKMKEKGDIPEGYSVSREKKERFSLILESASTNQTSMYLCASRLTGGWWHFGDGTRLSIL.

This clone is a singleton in its sample. V usage is TRBV29-1 and J usage is TRBJ2-7; 7 nucleotides align to TRBD2. Losses at the gene ends were 6 bases for V and 1 base for J; bases not matched to a gene: 9. The CDR3 contains 14 residues. Germline assignment: CDR1 SQVTM and CDR2 ANQGSEA. CDR3: CSVRPSGSSYEQYF. CDR3 DNA: TGCAGCGTCCGCCCTAGCGGTAGTTCCTACGAGCAGTACTTC.

The table lists this clone with a few counts. V is TRBV28 and J is TRBJ1-2, with TRBD1 matching over 9 bases. V dropped 3 bases and J dropped 5; count of bases not matched to a gene: 4. The CDR3 consists of 14 residues. Germline V gene data show CDR1 as MDHEN and CDR2 as SYDVKM. For the CDR3, the DNA is TGTGCCAGCAGTTTCACAGGGGGCTTTTATGGCTACACCTTC. It encodes CASSFTGGFYGYTF.